The rows below give T cell receptor beta chains drawn from one sample of a study of regulatory T cells in long-lasting Graves disease. TCRdb analysed the multiplex PCR reads with MiXCR anew, one entry per CDR3 protein. Among more than 300,000 distinct CDR3 sequences listed, about 16% were seen once. The sample was also reused in another study, on T cells in Graves' hyperthyroidism and ophthalmopathy.

Sample: peripheral blood mononuclear cells (PBMCs), taken at new diagnosis, from a patient treated with antithyroid drugs. The receptors here all came from a woman between 18 and 29 years old with Graves disease. Both conserved end residues are part of each CDR3. A D gene is named only where the DNA matches it firmly. Size tells how often a clone was seen (once, few, many) or the class of an expanded clone, and some rows leave it out.

>TRBV2|TRBJ2-7|TRBD1|many|11
TGTGCCAGCAGGCGGACAGGGGAGCAGTACTTC
CASRRTGEQYF
>TRBV14|TRBJ1-1|-|few|14
TGTGCCAGCAGCCAAGTAGGACAGTCAACTGAAGCTTTCTTT
CASSQVGQSTEAFF
>TRBV5-1|TRBJ1-2|TRBD1|few|17
TGCGCCAGCAGCTTGGTAATTCCGGGACAGGGAATCTATGGCTACACCTTC
CASSLVIPGQGIYGYTF
>TRBV9|TRBJ2-1|TRBD2|-|18
TGTGCCAGCAGCGTCAGTCTAGCGGGAGCGGGAACTATCGATGATCAGTTCTTC
CASSVSLAGAGTIDDQFF
>TRBV12-3/TRBV12-4|TRBJ1-5|-|-|15
TGTGCCAGCAGTTTCTCTGGGGCCGCGAATCAGCCCCAGCATTTT
CASSFSGAANQPQHF
>TRBV6-1|TRBJ2-3|TRBD1|-|14
TGTGCCAGCATAAGGGACAGTGGCACAGATACGCAGTATTTT
CASIRDSGTDTQYF
>TRBV29-1|TRBJ2-7|TRBD1|-|12
TGCAGCGTTGGGTACAGGGGGAACGAGCAGTACTTC
CSVGYRGNEQYF
>TRBV12-3/TRBV12-4|TRBJ2-5|TRBD2|many|15
TGTGCCAGCAGACTAGCGGGGGCCAGCCGAGAGACCCAGTACTTC
CASRLAGASRETQYF
>TRBV20-1|TRBJ1-2|-|-|13
TGCAGTGCTAGAGACATCCAGGGATTTGGCTACACCTTC
CSARDIQGFGYTF
>TRBV19|TRBJ1-1|-|-|13
TGTGCCAGTAGTATGGACGGGTACACTGAAGCTTTCTTT
CASSMDGYTEAFF
>TRBV2|TRBJ2-7|TRBD2|many|14
TGTGCCAGCAGTGAAGCGGGAGGGATGGGAGAGCAGTACTTC
CASSEAGGMGEQYF
>TRBV9|TRBJ1-5|-|many|14
TGTGCCAGCAGCGTAGGGGCAAGGGATCAGCCCCAGCATTTT
CASSVGARDQPQHF
>TRBV4-2|TRBJ2-4|TRBD1|-|15
TGTGCCAGCAGCCTACGGACAGGGGAAGAAAACATTCAGTACTTC
CASSLRTGEENIQYF
>TRBV5-4|TRBJ2-3|TRBD2|-|15
TGTGCCAGCAGCCCTGAGCGGGAGCCCACAGATACGCAGTATTTT
CASSPEREPTDTQYF
>TRBV27|TRBJ2-7|-|many|12
TGTGCCAGCAGTTTAGGAGGCCACGAGCAGTACTTC
CASSLGGHEQYF
>TRBV28|TRBJ2-7|-|many|14
TGTGCCAGCCGGTATGCGGAGGAGAATCGCGAGCAGTACTTC
CASRYAEENREQYF
>TRBV5-1|TRBJ2-1|-|-|16
TGCGCCAGCAGCTTGCTAGGGGGAGATTCCTACAATGAGCAGTTCTTC
CASSLLGGDSYNEQFF
>TRBV7-9|TRBJ2-7|TRBD1|many|15
TGTGCCAGCAGCTCGGACAGGACTCCAAGCTACGAGCAGTACTTC
CASSSDRTPSYEQYF
>TRBV29-1|TRBJ2-1|-|many|11
TGCAGCGTTCGCCCGTTCGATGAGCAGTTCTTC
CSVRPFDEQFF
>TRBV3-1|TRBJ1-1|-|many|13
TGTGCCACCCGGACGGCCATGAACACTGAAGCTTTCTTT
CATRTAMNTEAFF
>TRBV28|TRBJ2-3|TRBD2|-|15
TGTGCCAGCAGCCCGACTAGCGGGGTGGGCGATACGCAGTATTTT
CASSPTSGVGDTQYF
>TRBV9|TRBJ1-5|-|-|14
TGTGCCAGCAGCGTAGAGGCAGGGCGACAGCCCCAGCATTTT
CASSVEAGRQPQHF
>TRBV10-3|TRBJ2-1|TRBD2|few|14
TGTGCCATCAGTGCCAGCGGGAGCTTCAATGAGCAGTTCTTC
CAISASGSFNEQFF
>TRBV9|TRBJ1-5|-|many|14
TGTGCCAGCGACCCAAGAGGAGGGCCGCAGCCCCAGCATTTT
CASDPRGGPQPQHF
>TRBV11-2|TRBJ1-2|-|many|15
TGTGCCAGCAGGAACAGAGGGACGGCCGACTATGGCTACACCTTC
CASRNRGTADYGYTF
>TRBV5-1|TRBJ2-3|TRBD2|many|15
TGCGCCAGCAGCCCCACGACTAGCGTAACAGATACGCAGTATTTT
CASSPTTSVTDTQYF
>TRBV29-1|TRBJ2-5|-|-|13
TGCAGCGTCGTCCGGGACCCGAAAGAGACCCAGTACTTC
CSVVRDPKETQYF
>TRBV19|TRBJ1-5|-|-|16
TGTGCCAGTAGTTCACGGACGGGCCGAGGCAATCAGCCCCAGCATTTT
CASSSRTGRGNQPQHF
>TRBV10-3|TRBJ1-5|-|few|13
TGTGCCATCAGTGAGCACTTTGGACAGCCCCAGCATTTT
CAISEHFGQPQHF
>TRBV7-9|TRBJ2-6|-|-|17
TGTGCCAGCAGCTTAGCATCGGGAACGGGAGGGGCCAACGTCCTGACTTTC
CASSLASGTGGANVLTF
>TRBV6-4|TRBJ2-1|TRBD2|-|15
TGTGCCAGCAGTGACTCGCTAGCGGGGTACAATGAGCAGTTCTTC
CASSDSLAGYNEQFF
>TRBV3-1|TRBJ2-2|TRBD2|many|15
TGTGCCAGCAGCCAAAGGACTAGCGGCACCGGGGAGCTGTTTTTT
CASSQRTSGTGELFF
>TRBV5-1|TRBJ2-3|TRBD2|many|15
TGCGCCAGCAGCTTGGCTAGCGGGGGTAGGGATACGCAGTATTTT
CASSLASGGRDTQYF
>TRBV6-1|TRBJ2-3|-|-|13
TGTGCCAGCGCTGGGGGAAGCGGAGATACGCAGTATTTT
CASAGGSGDTQYF
>TRBV5-1|TRBJ2-7|-|-|15
TGCGCCAGCAGTGCCCCTGACAGTGGGACCTACGAGCAGTACTTC
CASSAPDSGTYEQYF
>TRBV5-1|TRBJ2-1|TRBD2|many|16
TGCGCCAGCAGCTTGCATTGGCTAGCGGGAAACAATGAGCAGTTCTTC
CASSLHWLAGNNEQFF
>TRBV2|TRBJ1-1|TRBD1|many|16
TGTGCCAGCAGACCGGGACAGGCATTCTCGAACACTGAAGCTTTCTTT
CASRPGQAFSNTEAFF
>TRBV29-1|TRBJ1-2|TRBD1|few|19
TGCAGCGTTCTTCCGACAGGGGGTTTTTTCGACCTTGCTAACTATGGCTACACCTTC
CSVLPTGGFFDLANYGYTF
>TRBV12-3/TRBV12-4|TRBJ2-2|TRBD2|many|17
TGTGCCAGCACCCGGACTAGCGCGATAACACTGACCGGGGAGCTGTTTTTT
CASTRTSAITLTGELFF
>TRBV7-3|TRBJ2-2|-|many|15
TGTGCCAGCAGCTTCACCGGGCCAAACACCGGGGAGCTGTTTTTT
CASSFTGPNTGELFF
>TRBV2|TRBJ2-2|TRBD2|many|15
TGTGCCAGCAGTGAAAGCGGGGTGAACACCGGGGAGCTGTTTTTT
CASSESGVNTGELFF
>TRBV7-9|TRBJ2-1|-|many|15
TGTGCCTACAACTCGGGGCCCGAGGGTTATAGTGAGCAGTTCTTC
CAYNSGPEGYSEQFF